A single sample is the source of the 20 T cell receptor beta chains below, sequenced in a study of CD8 T cell repertoires and HIV-1 epitope variants. TCRdb's table, derived via immunoSEQ multiplex PCR, lists solely in-frame clones and lacks some. The top ten hold about 26% of the sample, which has about 95,000 clones, roughly four fifths seen once. Sequencing input: uncultured baseline CD8+ T cells from peripheral blood mononuclear cells (PBMCs). These TCRs come from a male donor with HIV.

This clone has more than one count but fewer than ten. The rearrangement uses TRBV27 and TRBJ2-7; D might be TRBD1 or TRBD2, each matching 7 bases. Germline V lookup: CDR1 MNHEY, CDR2 SMNVEV (reference sequence). The CDR3 totals 16 residues. Trimming shortened V by 3 bases and J by 7 bases, and 22 bases separated the two germline ends. The CDR3 DNA sequence: TGTGCCAGCAGTTTTTGGGCCGGCGGCAGGGGGGGTGAGCAGTACTTC. This encodes CASSFWAGGRGGEQYF.

In this sample, this clone turned up many times. The chain uses TRBV29-1 and TRBJ2-1; 9 bases match TRBD1. CDR1 and CDR2 (germline): SQVTM, ANQGSEA. The CDR3 sequence is 13 residues long. Trimming at V came to 6 bases and at J to 14 bases, leaving 14 bases not matched to a gene. CDR3: CSVIGQGLWEKFF. As DNA, the CDR3 is TGCAGCGTGATAGGACAGGGGCTTTGGGAAAAGTTCTTC.

The V gene is TRBV9, the J gene TRBJ2-3, with unresolved D. V was trimmed by 4 bases and J by 5 bases, leaving 11 bases between them. The CDR3 runs 13 residues. Germline V gene sequence: CDR1 SGDLS, CDR2 YYNGEE. CDR3 DNA: TGTGCCAGCAGCCCTCCCCCTGGAGATACGCAGTATTTT. Its translation is CASSPPPGDTQYF.

This clone has a handful of counts. The chain recombines TRBV6-5 with TRBJ1-5, with 9 bases lining up with TRBD1. The V and J ends lost 6 bases and 5 bases, in that order; junction bases with no gene match: 2. The CDR3 runs to 13 residues. The V gene's germline CDR1 is MNHEY and CDR2 SVGAGI. The CDR3 sequence is CASRQGAHQPQHF. Here the CDR3 DNA reads TGTGCCAGCAGACAGGGGGCGCATCAGCCCCAGCATTTT.

J is TRBJ2-7 and V is TRBV6-5; weak D call: TRBD2 (6 bases). CDR3 size: 13 residues. The germline CDR1 and CDR2 sequences are MNHEY and SVGAGI. Trimming shortened V by 10 bases and J by 2 bases, and 15 bases separated the two germline ends. The DNA for the CDR3 is TGTGCCATACGGGGCGGGGTCCCCTACGAGCAGTACTTC. As protein: CAIRGGVPYEQYF.

In DNA form, the CDR3 reads TGTGCCAGTAGTATGGTGGCGGGGAGCGCCTACGAGCAGTACTTC. Protein product: CASSMVAGSAYEQYF. The V gene is TRBV19, the J gene TRBJ2-7; TRBD2 might be the D (6 bases). This CDR3 has 15 residues. Germline lookup yields CDR1 LNHDA and CDR2 SQIVND (reference sequence). V lost 3 bases, J lost 2 bases, and 14 bases lay in between. The full variable domain, completed using reference TRBV19 and TRBJ2-7, is DGGITQSPKYLFRKEGQNVTLSCEQNLNHDAMYWYRQDPGQGLRLIYYSQIVNDFQKGDIAEGYSVSREKKESFPLTVTSAQKNPTAFYLCASSMVAGSAYEQYFGPGTRLTVT.

This chain joins TRBV5-1 and TRBJ2-5, with D perhaps TRBD1 (6 bases). The ends were cut back, 0 bases at V and 4 bases at J, with 7 bases in the middle. This CDR3 spans 13 amino acids. CDR1 SGHRS and CDR2 YFSETQ come from the germline V gene. The CDR3 coding sequence is TGCGCCAGCAGCTTGGTACAGGGAGAGACCCAGTACTTC. This gives the protein CASSLVQGETQYF.

V is TRBV15 and J is TRBJ1-6, with D unresolved. V lost 0 bases, J lost 5 bases, and 11 bases lay in between. Germline CDR1 LNHNV, CDR2 YYDKDF (reference sequence). This CDR3 has 16 amino acids. The CDR3 bases are TGTGCCACCAGCAGAGATCGCGGACTTCATAATTCACCCCTCCACTTT. Residues: CATSRDRGLHNSPLHF.

The chain employs TRBV21-1 and TRBJ2-1; the DNA was not used to check the table's D call, TRBD2. TRBV21-1 is reported as a pseudogene. This CDR3 comprises 18 residues. The chain's CDR3 is CASSTSGVERLYYNEQFF. The CDR3 DNA reads as TGTGCCAGCAGCACTAGCGGGGTTGAGCGATTATACTACAATGAGCAGTTCTTC.

This chain uses TRBV19 with TRBJ2-2; tentatively, D is TRBD1 or TRBD2 (5 bases each). Germline V CDR1 and CDR2: LNHDA, SQIVND (reference sequence). Trimming shortened V by 10 bases and J by 1 base, and 13 bases separated the two germline ends. The CDR3 runs 14 residues. CDR3: CATEGRMNTGELFF. For the CDR3, the DNA is TGTGCCACCGAGGGACGGATGAACACCGGGGAGCTGTTTTTT. Complete variable domain (other parts from reference TRBV19 and TRBJ2-2): DGGITQSPKYLFRKEGQNVTLSCEQNLNHDAMYWYRQDPGQGLRLIYYSQIVNDFQKGDIAEGYSVSREKKESFPLTVTSAQKNPTAFYLCATEGRMNTGELFFGEGSRLTVL.

V and J are TRBV19 and TRBJ2-4; 11 bases fit TRBD2. V trimming: 6 bases; J trimming: 6 bases; junction bases outside the gene matches: 10. Per germline, CDR1 LNHDA and CDR2 SQIVND (reference sequence). There are 16 residues in the CDR3. The CDR3 loop reads CASRDITGTSGNIQYF. The CDR3 DNA follows: TGTGCCAGTAGAGATATCACCGGGACTAGCGGAAACATTCAGTACTTC. Full variable domain (rest looked up from reference TRBV19 and TRBJ2-4): DGGITQSPKYLFRKEGQNVTLSCEQNLNHDAMYWYRQDPGQGLRLIYYSQIVNDFQKGDIAEGYSVSREKKESFPLTVTSAQKNPTAFYLCASRDITGTSGNIQYFGAGTRLSVL.

This chain links TRBV5-1 with TRBJ2-3; TRBD1 aligns across 8 bases. J was trimmed by 5 bases and V by 8 bases; bases with no gene match: 10. The CDR3 is 14 residues long. From germline, CDR1 is SGHRS and CDR2 YFSETQ. The CDR3 protein is CASLRTGQGDTQYF. The DNA for the CDR3 is TGCGCCAGTCTGAGAACCGGACAGGGAGATACGCAGTATTTT.

The chain combines TRBV7-2 with TRBJ2-3; TRBD1 or TRBD2 may be the D gene (6 bases each). Germline V lookup: CDR1 SGHTA, CDR2 FQGNSA. V lost 1 base to trimming and J lost 7 bases, with 15 bases between them. The length of the CDR3 is 15 residues. The CDR3 spells CASSLEGDSSYTQYF. The CDR3 region has the DNA TGTGCCAGCAGCTTAGAGGGGGACTCCTCTTATACGCAGTATTTT.

This clone was counted a single time. The chain recombines TRBV18 with TRBJ2-1; 9 nucleotides match TRBD2. Looked up from germline, CDR1 is KGHSH and CDR2 is LQKENI. V gave up 2 bases and J gave up 4 bases; unmatched junction bases: 3. The CDR3 is 15 residues long. In DNA, the CDR3 is TGTGCCAGCTCACCAGTAGCGGGAGAATACAATGAGCAGTTCTTC. Encoded protein: CASSPVAGEYNEQFF.

This sequence joins TRBV28 and TRBJ1-5; TRBD1 aligns across 7 bases. CDR1 MDHEN and CDR2 SYDVKM come from the germline V gene. CDR3 length: 12 residues. J gave up 8 bases and V 2 bases, and 0 bases lay outside the gene matches. As DNA, the CDR3 is TGTGCCAGCAGTTTAACAGGGGAGCCCCAGCATTTT. Translated, it gives CASSLTGEPQHF.

This clone was seen only a few times. This rearrangement joins TRBV13 to TRBJ1-1, with 11 positions matching TRBD1. The germline V gene encodes CDR1 PRHDT and CDR2 FYEKMQ (reference sequence). This CDR3 has 17 amino acids. Trimming cost V 3 bases and J 0 bases; bases outside gene matches: 6. The CDR3 spells CASSFWTGGEVNTEAFF. The DNA of the CDR3 is TGTGCCAGCAGCTTTTGGACAGGGGGCGAGGTGAACACTGAAGCTTTCTTT.

The chain is built from TRBV19 and TRBJ2-1; D may be TRBD2 (6 bases). The V end was cut by 5 bases, the J end by 3 bases, with 14 bases between. Germline CDR1 and CDR2: LNHDA and SQIVND (reference sequence). The CDR3 sequence is 15 residues long. The CDR3 DNA is TGTGCCAGTAGTCTGGAGGGGAGCAACTACAATGAGCAGTTCTTC. Translation: CASSLEGSNYNEQFF. The whole variable domain, remainder taken from reference TRBV19 and TRBJ2-1, is DGGITQSPKYLFRKEGQNVTLSCEQNLNHDAMYWYRQDPGQGLRLIYYSQIVNDFQKGDIAEGYSVSREKKESFPLTVTSAQKNPTAFYLCASSLEGSNYNEQFFGPGTRLTVL.

This clone was seen a few times. J is TRBJ2-5 and V is TRBV30; 8 nucleotides line up with TRBD2. The CDR3 runs to 14 residues. The germline gives CDR1 GTSNPN, CDR2 SVGIG (reference sequence). The trim removed 1 base at V and 5 bases at J, leaving 6 bases unmatched. The CDR3 DNA reads as TGTGCCTGGAGTGCCAGCGGGGGTGTGGAGACCCAGTACTTC. Amino acid sequence: CAWSASGGVETQYF.

This chain links TRBV28 with TRBJ1-5, with 11 bases lining up with TRBD1. The CDR3 sequence is 16 residues long. CDR1 MDHEN and CDR2 SYDVKM come from the germline V gene. Losses at the gene ends were 10 bases for V and 5 bases for J; bases not matched to a gene: 13. CDR3 nucleotides: TGTGCCATCACTAAACCTAGGACAGGGGGCGATCAGCCCCAGCATTTT. Its translation is CAITKPRTGGDQPQHF.

CDR3 sequence (DNA): TGTGCCAGCAGTTACCCGGGCCTCCAAGAGACCCAGTACTTC. This translates into CASSYPGLQETQYF. This chain links TRBV27 with TRBJ2-5; D ambiguous. V was clipped by 4 bases and J by 1 base, with 10 bases between them. Germline CDR1 and CDR2: MNHEY and SMNVEV (reference sequence). This CDR3 has 14 amino acids.